This entry lists 12 T cell receptor beta chains sequenced from one sample in a study of blood T cells in healthy people across ages. Sample-barcoded 5' priming and a J-beta primer mix drove a second PCR of about 6 to 12 cycles. TCRdb independently ran MiXCR on the 5' RACE reads; one entry per CDR3 protein. The table includes roughly 570,000 distinct CDR3 sequences, roughly 28% detected once. The specimen sequenced was blood. These receptors were obtained from a woman in her 70s in good health.

The chain employs TRBV5-1 and TRBJ2-7; 9 bases fit TRBD1. V was pared by 5 bases and J by 3 bases, with 3 bases of the junction left unmatched. Looked up from germline, CDR1 is SGHRS and CDR2 is YFSETQ. The CDR3 consists of 13 residues. CDR3 residues: CASSRQGVYEQYF. CDR3 coding DNA: TGCGCCAGCAGTCGACAGGGGGTCTACGAGCAGTACTTC.

This clonotype appeared a few times. This chain joins TRBV4-2 and TRBJ1-2, with a weak D call TRBD1 (6 bases). Germline-derived CDR1 and CDR2 are LGHNA and YNFKEQ. There are 14 residues in the CDR3. Trimming removed 0 bases at V and 7 bases at J, with 12 bases between. The CDR3 reads CASSQDSGAGGYTF. Written as DNA, the CDR3 is TGTGCCAGCAGCCAAGATTCAGGGGCGGGTGGCTACACCTTC.

This sequence joins TRBV12-3 or TRBV12-4 and TRBJ1-5; D unclear. Trimming left V 8 bases short and J 3 bases short, with 14 bases between. The CDR3 totals 14 residues. The CDR3 coding sequence is TGTGCCAGCGCGAAACAGTTGGTCAATCAGCCCCAGCATTTT. It codes for CASAKQLVNQPQHF.

This clonotype was detected only a few times. The chain couples TRBV12-3 or TRBV12-4 to TRBJ2-6, with 7 bases matching TRBD1. V trimming: 7 bases; J trimming: 0 bases; junction bases outside the gene matches: 15. This CDR3 region has 19 residues. The chain's CDR3 is CASTDRARWGNSGANVLTF. The CDR3, as DNA: TGTGCCAGCACCGACAGGGCTAGGTGGGGGAACTCTGGGGCCAACGTCCTGACTTTC.

J is TRBJ2-3 and V is TRBV29-1; D might be TRBD1 or TRBD2, each matching 6 bases. Germline values: CDR1 SQVTM, CDR2 ANQGSEA. Trimming pared 7 bases from V and 1 base from J, leaving 15 bases between. The CDR3 is 14 residues long. Here the CDR3 reads CSDTPGAGTDTQYF. CDR3 bases: TGCAGCGACACCCCGGGGGCAGGCACAGATACGCAGTATTTT.

J is TRBJ2-5 and V is TRBV12-3 or TRBV12-4; D is ambiguous. V was pared by 6 bases and J by 0 bases, with 11 bases between. The CDR3 extends over 14 amino acids. The CDR3 DNA is TGTGCCAGCAGGGGCAGACGGGACCAAGAGACCCAGTACTTC. Translating it yields CASRGRRDQETQYF.

V is TRBV24-1 and J is TRBJ2-1; 12 nucleotides line up with TRBD2. V shed 3 bases and J 5 bases; nucleotides not matched to a gene: 4. This CDR3 contains 16 residues. Looked up from germline, CDR1 is KGHDR and CDR2 is SFDVKD. In nucleotides, the CDR3 is TGTGCCACCAGTGATCTAGCGGGAGGGAGGAACAATGAGCAGTTCTTC. It encodes CATSDLAGGRNNEQFF.

The table lists this clonotype with a few counts. J is TRBJ2-3 and V is TRBV12-3 or TRBV12-4; TRBD2 might be the D (5 bases). CDR3 size: 12 residues. Trimming cost V 6 bases and J 10 bases, with 14 bases left between them. CDR3 amino acids: CASSPFVGAQYF. For the CDR3, the DNA is TGTGCCAGCAGCCCCTTTGTCGGGGCGCAGTATTTT.

The J gene is TRBJ2-5, the V gene TRBV12-3 or TRBV12-4, with 9 bases that match TRBD2. J lost 4 bases, V lost 3 bases, and 9 bases had no gene match. The CDR3 loop spans 16 amino acids. The CDR3 is CASSLSSLAGGETQYF. The CDR3 DNA reads as TGTGCCAGCAGTTTGTCCTCACTAGCGGGTGGAGAGACCCAGTACTTC.

V gene TRBV7-2 combines with J gene TRBJ2-3, with no clear D. The CDR3 consists of 13 residues. Trimming took off 3 bases at V and 4 bases at J, with 8 bases between the two ends. Germline V gene lookup returns CDR1 SGHTA and CDR2 FQGNSA. The CDR3 coding sequence is TGTGCCAGCAGCTTCTTCGGTGCAGATACGCAGTATTTT. This gives the protein CASSFFGADTQYF.

The chain couples TRBV19 to TRBJ2-5, with 8 bases fitting TRBD2. CDR1 LNHDA and CDR2 SQIVND come from the germline V gene (reference sequence). J was trimmed by 2 bases and V by 4 bases; bases with no gene match: 6. The length of the CDR3 is 15 residues. The CDR3 is CASSTSAGAQETQYF. In DNA, the CDR3 is TGTGCCAGTAGTACCTCAGCGGGGGCTCAAGAGACCCAGTACTTC.

This clonotype was seen only a few times. The rearrangement joins TRBV10-3 to TRBJ1-1; no firm D call. Trimming took off 0 bases at V and 5 bases at J, with 10 bases between the two ends. CDR1 ENHRY and CDR2 SYGVKD come from the germline V gene. The CDR3 contains 14 residues. CDR3 DNA sequence: TGTGCCATCAGTGAGTCTGGAAGTCTGACTGAAGCTTTCTTT. Translating it yields CAISESGSLTEAFF.